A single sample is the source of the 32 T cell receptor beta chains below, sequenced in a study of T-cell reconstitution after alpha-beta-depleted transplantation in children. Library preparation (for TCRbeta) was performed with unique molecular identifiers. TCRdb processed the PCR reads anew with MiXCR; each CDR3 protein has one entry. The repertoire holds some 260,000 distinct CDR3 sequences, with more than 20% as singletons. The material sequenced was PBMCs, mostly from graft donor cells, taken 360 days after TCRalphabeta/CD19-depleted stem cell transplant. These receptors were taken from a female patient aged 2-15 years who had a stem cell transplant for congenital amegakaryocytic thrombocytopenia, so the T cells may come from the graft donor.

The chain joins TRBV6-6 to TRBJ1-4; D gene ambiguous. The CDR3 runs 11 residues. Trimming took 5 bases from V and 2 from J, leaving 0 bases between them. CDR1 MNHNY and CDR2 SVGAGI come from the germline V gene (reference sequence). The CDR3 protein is CASSTNEKLFF. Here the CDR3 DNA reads TGTGCCAGCAGTACTAATGAAAAACTGTTTTTT.

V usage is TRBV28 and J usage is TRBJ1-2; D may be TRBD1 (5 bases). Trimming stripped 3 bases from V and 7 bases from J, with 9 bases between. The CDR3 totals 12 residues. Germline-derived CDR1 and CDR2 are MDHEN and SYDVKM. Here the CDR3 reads CASSFREGGYTF. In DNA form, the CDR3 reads TGTGCCAGCAGTTTCAGGGAAGGTGGCTACACCTTC.

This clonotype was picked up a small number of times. The DNA of the CDR3 is TGTGCCAGCAGCTTGCGTATGGGTGCTGGCTACAATGAGCAGTTCTTC. Translating it yields CASSLRMGAGYNEQFF. J is TRBJ2-1 and V is TRBV5-5; no definite D call. Trimming pared 1 base from V and 3 bases from J, leaving 14 bases between. This CDR3 spans 16 amino acids. Per the germline V gene, CDR1 is SGHKS and CDR2 is YYEKEE (reference sequence).

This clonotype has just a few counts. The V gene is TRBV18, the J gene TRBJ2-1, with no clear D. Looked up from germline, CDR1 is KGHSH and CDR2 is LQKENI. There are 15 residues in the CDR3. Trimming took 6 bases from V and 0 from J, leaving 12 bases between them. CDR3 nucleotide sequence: TGTGCCAGCTCCTCAGAGTTGCCCTCCTACAATGAGCAGTTCTTC. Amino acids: CASSSELPSYNEQFF.

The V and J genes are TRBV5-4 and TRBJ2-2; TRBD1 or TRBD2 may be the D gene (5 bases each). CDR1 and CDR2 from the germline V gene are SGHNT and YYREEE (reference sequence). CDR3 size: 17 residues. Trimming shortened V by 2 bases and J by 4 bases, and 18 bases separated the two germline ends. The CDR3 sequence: CASSFRGAQYSTGELFF. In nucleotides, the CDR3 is TGTGCCAGCAGCTTCAGAGGGGCGCAGTATAGCACCGGGGAGCTGTTTTTT.

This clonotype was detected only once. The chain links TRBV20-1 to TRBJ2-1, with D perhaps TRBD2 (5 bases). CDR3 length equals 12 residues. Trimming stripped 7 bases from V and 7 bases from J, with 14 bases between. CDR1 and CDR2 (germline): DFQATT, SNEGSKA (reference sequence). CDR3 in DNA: TGCAGTGTGTGGACTGTGTGGAATGAGCAGTTCTTC. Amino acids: CSVWTVWNEQFF.

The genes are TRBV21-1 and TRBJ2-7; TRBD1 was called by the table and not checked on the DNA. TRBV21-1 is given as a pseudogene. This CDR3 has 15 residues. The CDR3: CASSRSTRFSYEQYF. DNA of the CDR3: TGTGCCAGCAGTCGCTCAACCCGGTTTTCCTACGAGCAGTACTTC.

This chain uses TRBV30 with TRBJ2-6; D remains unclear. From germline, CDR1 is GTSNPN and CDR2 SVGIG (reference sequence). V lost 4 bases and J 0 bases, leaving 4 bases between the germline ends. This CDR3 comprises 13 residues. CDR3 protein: CAWTNSGANVLTF. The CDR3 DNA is TGTGCCTGGACCAACTCTGGGGCCAACGTCCTGACTTTC.

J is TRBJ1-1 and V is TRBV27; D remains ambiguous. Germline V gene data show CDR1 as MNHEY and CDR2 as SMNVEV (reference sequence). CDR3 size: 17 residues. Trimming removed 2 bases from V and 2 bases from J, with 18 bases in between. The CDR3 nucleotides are TGTGCCAGCAGTTTACTCAGTGCACACTCATCAAACACTGAAGCTTTCTTT. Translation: CASSLLSAHSSNTEAFF.

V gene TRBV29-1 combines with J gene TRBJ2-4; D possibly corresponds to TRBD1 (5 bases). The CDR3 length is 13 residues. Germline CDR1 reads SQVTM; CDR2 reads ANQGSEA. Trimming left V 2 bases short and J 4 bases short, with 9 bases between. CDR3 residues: CSVESQGKNIQYF. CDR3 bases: TGCAGCGTTGAATCCCAGGGTAAAAACATTCAGTACTTC.

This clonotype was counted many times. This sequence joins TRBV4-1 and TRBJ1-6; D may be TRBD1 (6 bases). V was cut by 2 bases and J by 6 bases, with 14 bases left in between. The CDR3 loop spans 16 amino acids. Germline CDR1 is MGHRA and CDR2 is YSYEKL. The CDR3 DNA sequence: TGCGCCAGCAGCCAACCAGGGGCCTGGGGTAATTCACCCCTCCACTTT. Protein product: CASSQPGAWGNSPLHF.

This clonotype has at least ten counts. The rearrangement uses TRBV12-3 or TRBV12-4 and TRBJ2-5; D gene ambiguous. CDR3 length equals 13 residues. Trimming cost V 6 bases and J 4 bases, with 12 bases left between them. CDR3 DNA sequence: TGTGCCAGCAGATTGGGGTCCGGAGAGACCCAGTACTTC. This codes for CASRLGSGETQYF.

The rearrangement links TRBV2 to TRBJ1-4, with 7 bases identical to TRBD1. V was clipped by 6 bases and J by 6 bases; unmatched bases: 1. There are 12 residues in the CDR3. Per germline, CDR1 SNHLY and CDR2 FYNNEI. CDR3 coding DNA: TGTGCCAGCAGAGGGACAGATGAAAAACTGTTTTTT. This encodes CASRGTDEKLFF.

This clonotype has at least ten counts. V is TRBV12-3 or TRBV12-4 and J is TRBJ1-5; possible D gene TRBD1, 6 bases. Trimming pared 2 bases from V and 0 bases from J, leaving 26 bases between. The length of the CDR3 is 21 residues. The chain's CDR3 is CASSLSPVGLARGYSNQPQHF. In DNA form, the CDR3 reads TGTGCCAGCAGTTTAAGCCCCGTCGGTTTGGCCAGGGGCTATAGCAATCAGCCCCAGCATTTT.

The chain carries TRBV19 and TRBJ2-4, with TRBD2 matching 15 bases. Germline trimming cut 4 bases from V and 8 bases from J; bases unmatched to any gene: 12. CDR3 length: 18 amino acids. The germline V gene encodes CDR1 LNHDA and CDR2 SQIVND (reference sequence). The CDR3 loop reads CASSKQTGTSGRRYIQYF. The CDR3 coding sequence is TGTGCCAGTAGTAAGCAAACCGGGACTAGCGGGAGGAGGTACATTCAGTACTTC.

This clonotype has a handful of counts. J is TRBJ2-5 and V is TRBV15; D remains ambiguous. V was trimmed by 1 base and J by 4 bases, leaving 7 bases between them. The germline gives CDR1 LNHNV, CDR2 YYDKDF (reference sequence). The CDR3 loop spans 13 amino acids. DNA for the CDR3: TGTGCCACCAGCAGAGTTGTGGGAGAGACCCAGTACTTC. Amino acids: CATSRVVGETQYF.

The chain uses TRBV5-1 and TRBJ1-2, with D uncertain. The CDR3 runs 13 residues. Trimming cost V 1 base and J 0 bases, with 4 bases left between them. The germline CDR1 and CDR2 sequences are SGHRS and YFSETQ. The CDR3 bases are TGCGCCAGCAGCTTGAGGGCTAACTATGGCTACACCTTC. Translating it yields CASSLRANYGYTF. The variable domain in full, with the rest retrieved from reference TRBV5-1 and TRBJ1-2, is KAGVTQTPRYLIKTRGQQVTLSCSPISGHRSVSWYQQTPGQGLQFLFEYFSETQRNKGNFPGRFSGRQFSNSRSEMNVSTLELGDSALYLCASSLRANYGYTFGSGTRLTVV.

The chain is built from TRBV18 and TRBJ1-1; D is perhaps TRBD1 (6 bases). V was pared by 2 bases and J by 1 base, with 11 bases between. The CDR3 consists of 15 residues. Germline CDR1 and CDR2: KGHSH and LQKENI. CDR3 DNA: TGTGCCAGCTCACCATTCCTGGACAGGAACACTGAAGCTTTCTTT. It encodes CASSPFLDRNTEAFF.

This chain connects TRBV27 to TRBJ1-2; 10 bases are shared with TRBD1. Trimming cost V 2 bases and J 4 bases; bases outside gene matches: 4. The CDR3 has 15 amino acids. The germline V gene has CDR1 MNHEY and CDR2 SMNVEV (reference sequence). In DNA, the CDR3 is TGTGCCAGCAGTTTAGGGACAGGGGATATCTATGGCTACACCTTC. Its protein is CASSLGTGDIYGYTF.

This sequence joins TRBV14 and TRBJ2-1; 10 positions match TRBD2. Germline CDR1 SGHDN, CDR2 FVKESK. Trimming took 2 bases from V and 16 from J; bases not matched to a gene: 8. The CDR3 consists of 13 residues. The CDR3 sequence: CASSQLAGAPDFF. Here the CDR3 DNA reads TGTGCCAGCAGCCAACTAGCGGGGGCTCCTGATTTCTTC.

The chain's CDR3 is CASSQTGQGRETQYF. CDR3 bases: TGTGCCAGCAGCCAAACGGGACAGGGACGGGAGACCCAGTACTTC. The V call is TRBV4-2, the J call TRBJ2-5; 9 bases are shared with TRBD1. The CDR3 extends over 15 amino acids. Germline V gene data show CDR1 as LGHNA and CDR2 as YNFKEQ. After removal of 2 bases from V and 5 bases from J, the junction contained 6 bases not matched to a gene.

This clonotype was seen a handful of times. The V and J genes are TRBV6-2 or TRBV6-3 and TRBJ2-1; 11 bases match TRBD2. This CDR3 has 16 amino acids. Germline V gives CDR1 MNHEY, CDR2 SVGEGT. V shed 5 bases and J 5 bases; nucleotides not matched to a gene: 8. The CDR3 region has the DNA TGTGCCAGCAGTCGCCGCGGGACTAGCGGTCACAATGAGCAGTTCTTC. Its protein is CASSRRGTSGHNEQFF.

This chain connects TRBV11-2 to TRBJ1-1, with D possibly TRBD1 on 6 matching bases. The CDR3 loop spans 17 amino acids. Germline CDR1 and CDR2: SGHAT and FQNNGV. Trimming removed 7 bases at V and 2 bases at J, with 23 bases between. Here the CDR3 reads CASNYSPRGRLNTEAFF. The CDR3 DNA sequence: TGTGCCAGCAACTACTCCCCCAGGGGTCGCCTTAACACTGAAGCTTTCTTT.

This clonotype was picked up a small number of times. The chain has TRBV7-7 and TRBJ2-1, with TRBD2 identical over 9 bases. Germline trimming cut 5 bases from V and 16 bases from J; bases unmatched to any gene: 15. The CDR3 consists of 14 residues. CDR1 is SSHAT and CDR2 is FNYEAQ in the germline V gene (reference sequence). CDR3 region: CASSPIVRGGFDFF. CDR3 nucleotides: TGTGCCAGCAGCCCAATTGTGCGGGGGGGTTTTGATTTCTTC.

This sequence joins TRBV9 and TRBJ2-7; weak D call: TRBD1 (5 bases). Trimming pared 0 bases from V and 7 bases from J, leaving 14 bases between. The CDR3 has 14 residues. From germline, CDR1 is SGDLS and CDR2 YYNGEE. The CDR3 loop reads CASSVGGARTEQYF. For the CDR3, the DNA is TGTGCCAGCAGCGTAGGTGGGGCCCGGACGGAGCAGTACTTC. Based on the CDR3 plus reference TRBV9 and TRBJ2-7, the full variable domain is DSGVTQTPKHLITATGQRVTLRCSPRSGDLSVYWYQQSLDQGLQFLIQYYNGEERAKGNILERFSAQQFPDLHSELNLSSLELGDSALYFCASSVGGARTEQYFGPGTRLTVT.

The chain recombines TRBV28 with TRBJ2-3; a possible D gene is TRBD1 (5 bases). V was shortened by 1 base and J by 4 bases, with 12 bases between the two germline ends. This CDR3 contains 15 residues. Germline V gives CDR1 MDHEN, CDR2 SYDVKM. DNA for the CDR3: TGTGCCAGCAGTTTATCCTTCAGGGCCCCAGATACGCAGTATTTT. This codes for CASSLSFRAPDTQYF. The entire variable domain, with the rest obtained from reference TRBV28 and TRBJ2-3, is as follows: DVKVTQSSRYLVKRTGEKVFLECVQDMDHENMFWYRQDPGLGLRLIYFSYDVKMKEKGDIPEGYSVSREKKERFSLILESASTNQTSMYLCASSLSFRAPDTQYFGPGTRLTVL.

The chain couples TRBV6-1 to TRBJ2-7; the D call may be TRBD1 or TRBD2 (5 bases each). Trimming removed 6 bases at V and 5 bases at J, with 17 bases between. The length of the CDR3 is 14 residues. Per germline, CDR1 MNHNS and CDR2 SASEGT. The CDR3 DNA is TGTGCCAGCAGGTCCCGGGACGTTGTCGACGAGCAGTACTTC. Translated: CASRSRDVVDEQYF.

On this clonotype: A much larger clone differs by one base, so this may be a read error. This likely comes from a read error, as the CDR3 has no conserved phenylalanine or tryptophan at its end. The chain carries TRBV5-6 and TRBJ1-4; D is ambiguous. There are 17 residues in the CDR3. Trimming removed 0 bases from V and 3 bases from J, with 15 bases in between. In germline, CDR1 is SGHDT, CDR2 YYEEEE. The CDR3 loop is CASSLAFNSLSNEKLFS. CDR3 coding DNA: TGTGCCAGCAGCTTGGCCTTCAACTCCTTGTCTAATGAAAAACTGTTTTCT.

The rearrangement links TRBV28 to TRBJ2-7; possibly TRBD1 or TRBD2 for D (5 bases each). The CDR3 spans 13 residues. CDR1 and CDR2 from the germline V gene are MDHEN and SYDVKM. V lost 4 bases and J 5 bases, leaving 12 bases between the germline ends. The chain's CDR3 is CASSYLGRNEQYF. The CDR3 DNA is TGTGCCAGCAGTTATCTGGGACGCAACGAGCAGTACTTC.

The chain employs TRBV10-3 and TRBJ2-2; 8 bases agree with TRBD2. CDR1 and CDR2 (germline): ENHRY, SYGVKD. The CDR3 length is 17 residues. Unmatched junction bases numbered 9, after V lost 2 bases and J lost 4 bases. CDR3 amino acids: CAISEPRGGVGTGELFF. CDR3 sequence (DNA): TGTGCCATCAGTGAGCCCCGGGGGGGCGTCGGCACCGGGGAGCTGTTTTTT.

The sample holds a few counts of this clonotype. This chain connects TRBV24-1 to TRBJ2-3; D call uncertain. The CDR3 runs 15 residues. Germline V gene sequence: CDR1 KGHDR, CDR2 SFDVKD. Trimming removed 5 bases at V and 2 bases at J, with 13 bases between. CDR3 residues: CATSVVVGITDTQYF. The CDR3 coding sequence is TGTGCCACCAGTGTGGTCGTGGGAATCACAGATACGCAGTATTTT.

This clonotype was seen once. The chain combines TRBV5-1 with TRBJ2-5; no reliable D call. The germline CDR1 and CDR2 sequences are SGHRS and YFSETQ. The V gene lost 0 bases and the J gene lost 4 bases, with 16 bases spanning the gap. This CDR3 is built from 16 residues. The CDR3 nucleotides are TGCGCCAGCAGCTTGGGTGTCAGCGTGGAGTCAGAGACCCAGTACTTC. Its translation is CASSLGVSVESETQYF.